What follows are 16 T cell receptor beta chains derived from one specimen sequenced in a study of cytotoxic CD8 clonotypes in ibrutinib-treated CLL. The assay was immunoSEQ multiplex PCR, and TCRdb's table has in-frame clones only and misses some. The sample includes around 310,000 clones, almost 80% of them seen just once. The sequencing used PBMCs, collected before ibrutinib treatment. The origin of the receptors is a human donor with chronic lymphocytic leukemia.

This clone was detected only a few times. The chain recombines TRBV10-3 with TRBJ2-6, with D unclear. Per germline, CDR1 ENHRY and CDR2 SYGVKD. The CDR3 runs 17 residues. Trimming took 8 bases from V and 0 from J, leaving 17 bases between them. The CDR3 DNA reads TGTGCCATCGGTGCGGAGAGCGTATCCTCTGGGGCCAACGTCCTGACTTTC. Its protein product is CAIGAESVSSGANVLTF.

This chain links TRBV15 with TRBJ2-7, with D unresolved. V gave up 3 bases and J gave up 3 bases, with 6 bases separating them. This CDR3 comprises 12 residues. Germline CDR1 is LNHNV and CDR2 is YYDKDF (reference sequence). DNA of the CDR3: TGTGCCACCAGCAGGCTCGGCTACGAGCAGTACTTC. Encoded protein: CATSRLGYEQYF.

V usage is TRBV9 and J usage is TRBJ2-3; D perhaps matches TRBD2 (5 bases). CDR3 length equals 17 residues. Trimming removed 4 bases at V and 2 bases at J, with 20 bases between. Germline V lookup: CDR1 SGDLS, CDR2 YYNGEE. The CDR3 sequence: CASSPSVGSGLTDTQYF. Written as DNA, the CDR3 is TGTGCCAGCAGCCCGAGCGTTGGGAGCGGCCTCACAGATACGCAGTATTTT.

The chain combines TRBV5-6 with TRBJ1-5, with D tentatively TRBD1 (6 bases). Trimming took 3 bases from V and 0 from J, leaving 10 bases between them. Germline assignment: CDR1 SGHDT and CDR2 YYEEEE. The CDR3 totals 15 residues. CDR3 protein: CASSSGHFSNQPQHF. CDR3 nucleotides: TGTGCCAGCAGCTCGGGACACTTTAGCAATCAGCCCCAGCATTTT.

This clone was seen once. The chain uses TRBV4-2 and TRBJ1-1, with 7 bases identical to TRBD1. The germline gives CDR1 LGHNA, CDR2 YNFKEQ. J lost 0 bases, V lost 4 bases, and 8 bases had no gene match. The CDR3 has 16 amino acids. The CDR3 coding sequence is TGTGCCAGCAGCCCCCCTAGGACAGGTATGAACACTGAAGCTTTCTTT. Translating gives CASSPPRTGMNTEAFF.

This clone was seen a handful of times. The chain couples TRBV5-6 to TRBJ1-5; D not resolved. The V gene's germline CDR1 is SGHDT and CDR2 YYEEEE. This CDR3 has 13 residues. Trimming removed 2 bases from V and 5 bases from J, with 8 bases in between. In DNA form, the CDR3 reads TGTGCCAGCAGCTTCGGTCCATATCAGCCCCAGCATTTT. Its translation is CASSFGPYQPQHF.

This chain joins TRBV5-1 and TRBJ2-6; D remains unclear. This CDR3 comprises 16 residues. V was trimmed by 5 bases and J by 3 bases, leaving 15 bases between them. Germline CDR1 reads SGHRS; CDR2 reads YFSETQ. The CDR3 loop reads CASRPTLGSGANVLTF. CDR3 DNA sequence: TGCGCCAGCAGACCGACCCTGGGTAGTGGGGCCAACGTCCTGACTTTC.

The chain is built from TRBV27 and TRBJ1-5; D is unclear. Trimming stripped 4 bases from V and 0 bases from J, with 7 bases between. This CDR3 spans 14 amino acids. The germline gives CDR1 MNHEY, CDR2 SMNVEV (reference sequence). The CDR3 loop reads CASSSRRSNQPQHF. The CDR3, as DNA: TGTGCCAGCAGTTCCCGGCGTAGCAATCAGCCCCAGCATTTT.

CDR3 in amino acids: CASSRDRGRTFF. In nucleotides, the CDR3 is TGTGCCAGCAGCCGGGACAGGGGTAGAACTTTCTTT. The chain uses TRBV7-8 and TRBJ1-1; 10 bases line up with TRBD1. The CDR3 extends over 12 amino acids. Germline CDR1 and CDR2: SGHVS and FQNEAQ. The junction had 6 bases not matched to a gene; V was cut back by 5 bases and J by 12 bases.

The chain recombines TRBV29-1 with TRBJ2-1, with D tentatively TRBD2 (5 bases). This CDR3 is 14 amino acids long. The germline V and J ends were trimmed by 8 bases and 2 bases, with 16 bases remaining between them. CDR1 and CDR2 from the germline V gene are SQVTM and ANQGSEA. The CDR3 reads CSTRSGPTYNEQFF. Here the CDR3 DNA reads TGCAGCACTAGAAGTGGACCTACCTACAATGAGCAGTTCTTC.

The V call is TRBV6-5, the J call TRBJ2-2; 7 bases line up with TRBD1. V lost 6 bases to trimming and J lost 2 bases; unmatched junction nucleotides: 6. The CDR3 has 15 amino acids. Per germline, CDR1 MNHEY and CDR2 SVGAGI. CDR3 DNA sequence: TGTGCCAGCAGCAAAAACAGGGGAAACACCGGGGAGCTGTTTTTT. Translating it yields CASSKNRGNTGELFF.

The chain employs TRBV4-2 and TRBJ1-6, with D uncertain. The CDR3 loop spans 15 amino acids. Trimming removed 4 bases at V and 8 bases at J, with 15 bases between. Germline CDR1 and CDR2: LGHNA and YNFKEQ. The CDR3 loop reads CASSPTQLEDSPLHF. CDR3 sequence (DNA): TGTGCCAGCAGCCCGACACAGTTAGAGGATTCACCCCTCCACTTT.

V and J are TRBV25-1 and TRBJ1-5, with D unclear. The CDR3 extends over 14 amino acids. Germline V lookup: CDR1 MGHDK, CDR2 SYGVNS. V was shortened by 1 base and J by 2 bases, with 6 bases between the two germline ends. The CDR3 reads CASSESVGNQPQHF. DNA for the CDR3: TGTGCCAGCAGTGAATCGGTGGGCAATCAGCCCCAGCATTTT.

This chain uses TRBV18 with TRBJ2-1; D call uncertain. The CDR3 is 14 amino acids. Germline lookup yields CDR1 KGHSH and CDR2 LQKENI. V was pared by 4 bases and J by 6 bases, with 13 bases between. The CDR3: CASSRVGSSNEQFF. The CDR3 DNA is TGTGCCAGCTCACGCGTGGGTTCGAGCAATGAGCAGTTCTTC.

This chain joins TRBV5-1 and TRBJ2-2, with D hard to call. V lost 1 base and J lost 4, with 11 bases in between. The CDR3 has 15 amino acids. Germline CDR1 reads SGHRS; CDR2 reads YFSETQ. The CDR3 coding sequence is TGCGCCAGCAGCTTGACACGAGTCAGCACCGGGGAGCTGTTTTTT. This translates into CASSLTRVSTGELFF.

V and J are TRBV2 and TRBJ2-5, with a possible D match to TRBD1 (5 bases). Trimming pared 7 bases from V and 5 bases from J, leaving 17 bases between. Germline CDR1 SNHLY, CDR2 FYNNEI. This CDR3 is built from 14 residues. The DNA for the CDR3 is TGTGCCAGCACCACAGGCGGCGTTCTGGAGACCCAGTACTTC. The encoded protein is CASTTGGVLETQYF.